These 25 T cell receptor beta chains share one sample of origin, sequenced in a study of Ad26.COV2.S vaccination and SARS-CoV-2 variants. The method was immunoSEQ multiplex PCR; TCRdb's version includes in-frame clones alone and lacks a portion of them. This sample has about 680,000 clones; approximately 88% occur once, and the top ten carry around 1.4%. Treatment given: around 19 received Ad26.COV2.S at low or high dose, single or two shots; 5 received placebo; per-sample allocation not given. Sampling occurred on day 63 after the first vaccine or placebo injection. The material sequenced was peripheral blood, taken in a trial of Ad26.COV2.S vaccine versus placebo. All receptors come from a person aged 18 to 65 who received the Ad26.COV2.S COVID-19 vaccine or a placebo.

This clone was observed a few times. The chain links TRBV5-1 to TRBJ1-6, with TRBD1 as a possible D gene (5 bases). The ends were cut back, 4 bases at V and 8 bases at J, with 16 bases in the middle. Germline values: CDR1 SGHRS, CDR2 YFSETQ. CDR3 length: 15 amino acids. The CDR3 is CASSRGPARDSPLHF. In nucleotides, the CDR3 is TGCGCCAGCAGCCGAGGACCGGCCAGGGATTCACCCCTCCACTTT.

The CDR3 DNA sequence: TGTGCCAGCGGGCGGGGGAGCTCCTACAATGAGCAGTTCTTC. It codes for CASGRGSSYNEQFF. This chain joins TRBV7-2 and TRBJ2-1; 7 nucleotides align to TRBD2. The CDR3 sequence is 14 residues long. Germline values: CDR1 SGHTA, CDR2 FQGNSA. Trimming at V came to 8 bases and at J to 0 bases, leaving 4 bases not matched to a gene. The whole variable domain, filled in from reference TRBV7-2 and TRBJ2-1, reads GAGVSQSPSNKVTEKGKDVELRCDPISGHTALYWYRQSLGQGLEFLIYFQGNSAPDKSGLPSDRFSAERTGGSVSTLTIQRTQQEDSAVYLCASGRGSSYNEQFFGPGTRLTVL.

The chain employs TRBV4-2 and TRBJ1-1; D may be TRBD1 (5 bases). Looked up from germline, CDR1 is LGHNA and CDR2 is YNFKEQ. The germline V and J ends were trimmed by 0 bases and 7 bases, with 9 bases remaining between them. The CDR3 is 13 residues long. The CDR3 reads CASSQEGTVEAFF. The CDR3, as DNA: TGTGCCAGCAGCCAAGAGGGGACGGTTGAAGCTTTCTTT.

As concerns this clone: Other DNA sequences in the sample encode the same CDR3. V is TRBV19 and J is TRBJ2-1; D is ambiguous. Deletions cut 3 bases from V and 6 bases from J, with 3 bases between. The CDR3 loop spans 11 amino acids. CDR1 is LNHDA and CDR2 is SQIVND in the germline V gene (reference sequence). In DNA, the CDR3 is TGTGCCAGTAGTATGGGCAATGAGCAGTTCTTC. Its protein is CASSMGNEQFF.

The chain carries TRBV6-5 and TRBJ1-5; perhaps TRBD1 as D (5 bases). The germline gives CDR1 MNHEY, CDR2 SVGAGI. CDR3 length: 16 amino acids. Trimming stripped 0 bases from V and 2 bases from J, with 11 bases between. This CDR3 is CASSYSKGVGNQPQHF. DNA of the CDR3: TGTGCCAGCAGTTACTCGAAAGGGGTAGGCAATCAGCCCCAGCATTTT.

As to this clone: At one end, the junction sequence differs from germline, possibly due to a read error. This rearrangement joins TRBV6-5 to TRBJ2-5; D uncertain. CDR3 length: 14 amino acids. Germline loops: CDR1 MNHEY, CDR2 SVGAGI. The CDR3 sequence is CASSNSPGLGTQYF. CDR3 bases: TGTGCCAGCAGTAACTCCCCTGGGCTGGGAACCCAGTACTTC.

The chain carries TRBV4-3 and TRBJ2-1; the D gene is possibly TRBD1 (6 bases). The CDR3 is made up of 15 amino acids. The V and J ends lost 1 base and 12 bases respectively, with 19 bases between them. In germline, CDR1 is LGHNA, CDR2 YSLEER. CDR3 DNA sequence: TGCGCCAGCAGCCAAGCCCCGGCGGGTGGGGGCGGGCAGTTCTTC. Its protein is CASSQAPAGGGGQFF.

The V and J genes are TRBV6-1 and TRBJ1-2; perhaps TRBD1 as D (5 bases). Trimming cost V 2 bases and J 8 bases, with 18 bases left between them. Germline V gene sequence: CDR1 MNHNS, CDR2 SASEGT. The CDR3 has 15 amino acids. The CDR3 DNA reads TGTGCCAGCAGTGAACGGGGCATAGCTATTTACGGCTACACCTTC. The encoded protein is CASSERGIAIYGYTF.

In this sample, this clone turned up a few times. This chain links TRBV5-1 with TRBJ1-3, with D possibly matching TRBD1 (5 bases). The CDR3 totals 14 residues. The V gene's germline CDR1 is SGHRS and CDR2 YFSETQ. Between the trimmed V and J ends, which lost 6 bases and 4 bases, there was a span of 14 bases. The CDR3 DNA sequence: TGCGCCAGCACCGGGGGAGGCGTCGGAAACACCATATATTTT. Translated, it gives CASTGGGVGNTIYF.

This clone was seen only a few times. Other DNA sequences in this sample translate to the same CDR3. The chain carries TRBV29-1 and TRBJ1-1; the D is unclear. The CDR3 has 13 amino acids. V gave up 4 bases and J gave up 1 base, with 10 bases separating them. Germline V gene lookup returns CDR1 SQVTM and CDR2 ANQGSEA. In nucleotides, the CDR3 is TGCAGCGTTGTACGGCAGGAGAACACTGAAGCTTTCTTT. It codes for CSVVRQENTEAFF.

This clone appeared a few times. The J gene is TRBJ2-1, the V gene TRBV11-1; perhaps TRBD1 as D (6 bases). Between the trimmed V and J ends, which lost 1 base and 8 bases, there was a span of 15 bases. CDR1 and CDR2 from the germline V gene are SGHAT and FQDESV (reference sequence). This CDR3 contains 15 residues. DNA of the CDR3: TGTGCCAGCAGCTTAGTGGGACACCCAGCGGATGAGCAGTTCTTC. Protein: CASSLVGHPADEQFF.

V gene TRBV3-1 (or the pseudogene TRBV3-2) combines with J gene TRBJ1-4; D may be TRBD1 (6 bases). Trimming stripped 2 bases from V and 6 bases from J, with 16 bases between. The CDR3 contains 16 residues. Germline CDR1 reads LGHDT; CDR2 reads YNNKEL (reference sequence). The CDR3 here is CASSQRSPGAHEKLFF. CDR3 coding DNA: TGTGCCAGCAGCCAACGTTCCCCAGGGGCCCATGAAAAACTGTTTTTT.

This rearrangement joins TRBV5-4 to TRBJ2-1; D call uncertain. Trimming left V 7 bases short and J 9 bases short, with 14 bases between. The CDR3 runs 12 residues. Per the germline V gene, CDR1 is SGHNT and CDR2 is YYREEE (reference sequence). Here the CDR3 DNA reads TGTGCCAGCCAGCACACAAGAAGTGAGCAGTTCTTC. Translated: CASQHTRSEQFF.

This CDR3 reads CASSDRAHYEQYF. DNA of the CDR3: TGTGCCAGCAGTGACAGGGCCCACTACGAGCAGTACTTC. V usage is TRBV2 and J usage is TRBJ2-7; perhaps TRBD1 as D (5 bases). CDR1 and CDR2 (germline): SNHLY, FYNNEI. V gave up 3 bases and J gave up 3 bases, with 9 bases separating them. The CDR3 loop spans 13 amino acids. Full variable domain (missing parts from reference TRBV2 and TRBJ2-7): EPEVTQTPSHQVTQMGQEVILRCVPISNHLYFYWYRQILGQKVEFLVSFYNNEISEKSEIFDDQFSVERPDGSNFTLKIRSTKLEDSAMYFCASSDRAHYEQYFGPGTRLTVT.

Comment on this clone: This sample includes further DNA sequences coding for the same CDR3. The CDR3 sequence: CASSVGLAGVETQYF. In DNA, the CDR3 is TGTGCCAGCAGCGTAGGTCTAGCGGGAGTAGAGACCCAGTACTTC. The genes are TRBV9 and TRBJ2-5; 10 bases agree with TRBD2. Germline-derived CDR1 and CDR2 are SGDLS and YYNGEE. The CDR3 consists of 15 residues. After removal of 0 bases from V and 4 bases from J, the junction contained 3 bases not matched to a gene.

The count of this clone is one. The genes are TRBV7-8 and TRBJ2-3; TRBD2 matches 9 bases. This CDR3 comprises 16 residues. Germline assignment: CDR1 SGHVS and CDR2 FQNEAQ. V shed 5 bases, J shed 2 bases, and the junction held 8 bases outside the gene matches. CDR3 region: CASSLISGGPTDTQYF. The CDR3 DNA follows: TGTGCCAGCAGCCTGATCAGCGGGGGGCCCACAGATACGCAGTATTTT.

The V call is TRBV12-3 or TRBV12-4, the J call TRBJ2-1, with TRBD2 identical over 10 bases. V was clipped by 4 bases and J by 14 bases; unmatched bases: 5. The CDR3 extends over 12 amino acids. The DNA for the CDR3 is TGTGCCAGCAGTTGGGTAGCGGGAGGAGAGTTCTTC. This codes for CASSWVAGGEFF.

The V and J genes are TRBV7-2 and TRBJ2-7, with TRBD2 as a possible D gene (5 bases). V gave up 5 bases and J gave up 0 bases, with 14 bases separating them. Germline V CDR1 and CDR2: SGHTA, FQGNSA. The CDR3 is 15 residues long. As DNA, the CDR3 is TGTGCCAGCAGCCTTGGACTCCTGAGCTCCTACGAGCAGTACTTC. This sequence encodes CASSLGLLSSYEQYF.

The V gene is TRBV5-4, the J gene TRBJ2-1; D ambiguous. The germline V and J ends were trimmed by 4 bases and 0 bases, with 14 bases remaining between them. This CDR3 comprises 16 residues. Germline V CDR1 and CDR2: SGHNT, YYREEE (reference sequence). CDR3 nucleotides: TGTGCCAGCAGCCCTGGAGTGAAGAGCTCCTACAATGAGCAGTTCTTC. It specifies CASSPGVKSSYNEQFF.

V usage is TRBV10-1 and J usage is TRBJ2-7; 8 positions match TRBD1. The CDR3 runs 14 residues. Trimming took 4 bases from V and 3 from J; bases not matched to a gene: 5. The V gene's germline CDR1 is WNHNN and CDR2 SYGVQD (reference sequence). CDR3 loop: CASSAGTGFYEQYF. As DNA, the CDR3 is TGCGCCAGCAGTGCCGGGACAGGTTTCTACGAGCAGTACTTC.

V is TRBV12-2 and J is TRBJ2-3. TRBV12-2 is reported as a pseudogene. This CDR3 is built from 13 residues. For the CDR3, the DNA is TGTGCAAGTCGCTTAGCGGGCACAGATACGCAGTATTTT. Protein sequence: CASRLAGTDTQYF.

The V and J genes are TRBV6-4 and TRBJ2-1; TRBD2 matches 8 bases. V was pared by 4 bases and J by 2 bases, with 4 bases of the junction left unmatched. The germline V gene has CDR1 MRHNA and CDR2 SNTAGT. The CDR3 totals 15 residues. The DNA of the CDR3 is TGTGCCAGCAGTGGGGCGGGAGGTCCCTACAATGAGCAGTTCTTC. This gives the protein CASSGAGGPYNEQFF.

V gene TRBV10-3 combines with J gene TRBJ2-1; the D gene is possibly TRBD2 (6 bases). Germline CDR1 reads ENHRY; CDR2 reads SYGVKD. Trimming shortened V by 7 bases and J by 6 bases, and 10 bases separated the two germline ends. The CDR3 runs 12 residues. In DNA form, the CDR3 reads TGTGCCATCATTGGTAGCGGCAATGAGCAGTTCTTC. This codes for CAIIGSGNEQFF.

This clone was counted once. This sample also contains other DNA sequences that code for the same CDR3. The genes are TRBV2 and TRBJ2-5; no clear D. Between the trimmed V and J ends, which lost 4 bases and 5 bases, there was a span of 8 bases. This CDR3 region has 12 residues. CDR1 and CDR2 (germline): SNHLY, FYNNEI. The CDR3 sequence: CASSGGVETQYF. The CDR3 DNA reads as TGTGCCAGCAGTGGAGGAGTGGAGACCCAGTACTTC. Looking up the rest from reference TRBV2 and TRBJ2-5 gives the full variable domain: EPEVTQTPSHQVTQMGQEVILRCVPISNHLYFYWYRQILGQKVEFLVSFYNNEISEKSEIFDDQFSVERPDGSNFTLKIRSTKLEDSAMYFCASSGGVETQYFGPGTRLLVL.

The chain employs TRBV19 and TRBJ2-7; D is unresolved. CDR1 is LNHDA and CDR2 is SQIVND in the germline V gene (reference sequence). The CDR3 sequence is 14 residues long. V was shortened by 9 bases and J by 2 bases, with 17 bases between the two germline ends. CDR3 region: CASNLAGTPYEQYF. The CDR3 nucleotides read TGTGCCAGCAACCTCGCAGGAACCCCCTACGAGCAGTACTTC. Full variable domain (missing parts from reference TRBV19 and TRBJ2-7): DGGITQSPKYLFRKEGQNVTLSCEQNLNHDAMYWYRQDPGQGLRLIYYSQIVNDFQKGDIAEGYSVSREKKESFPLTVTSAQKNPTAFYLCASNLAGTPYEQYFGPGTRLTVT.